The sequence of this T cell receptor (beta chain) was determined in a study of response to subunit inactivated influenza vaccine. This clonotype was seen a handful of times. Its antigen is unidentified. General observations from the study: Each seasonal influenza vaccination recruits few new T cells, the authors suggested.

This CDR3 spans 15 amino acids. With 6 bases removed from V and 2 bases from J, the gap between germline ends came to 16 bases. CDR1 and CDR2 from the germline V gene are SGHTA and FQGNSA. TCRdb fed the RT-PCR reads into MiXCR, producing one record per CDR3 protein. The sample lists 550,000 to 800,000 distinct CDR3 sequences, roughly 14% seen once, with approximately 10% in the top ten. This sequence joins TRBV7-2 and TRBJ1-2; D gene unclear. The sequence was obtained from a man between 45 and 60 years old who received an inactivated influenza vaccine. This specimen consisted of PBMCs from blood, obtained approximately 13 days after vaccination. The CDR3 nucleotides read TGTGCCAGCAGTTCGGGTTGGATTTCGAACTATGGCTACACCTTC. Amino acid sequence: CASSSGWISNYGYTF.